These 12 T cell receptor beta chains originate from one sample sequenced in a study of memory CD4+ T cells and cytomegalovirus serostatus. The sort gate was single viable CD3+CD4+CD8-CD45RO+ cells for memory CD4+ T cells. This table comes from immunoSEQ multiplex PCR, and its TCRdb copy is limited to in-frame clones, with some not included. Of about 47,000 clones in the sample, around 74% were seen once. The specimen sequenced was memory CD4+ T cells from blood. Receptors originate from an adult in good health and CMV-seropositive.

This clone was seen once. The rearrangement links TRBV7-2 to TRBJ1-4, with 7 bases aligning to TRBD1. The CDR3 has 15 amino acids. CDR1 is SGHTA and CDR2 is FQGNSA in the germline V gene. Trimming removed 5 bases from V and 8 bases from J; junction bases left unmatched: 11. The CDR3 spells CASSQRGGRVEKLFF. CDR3 in DNA: TGTGCCAGCAGCCAAAGAGGGGGCAGGGTGGAAAAACTGTTTTTT.

This clone was counted only a few times. The chain joins TRBV7-3 to TRBJ1-1; D is possibly TRBD1 (5 bases). The germline V gene encodes CDR1 SGHTA and CDR2 FQGTGA. V was pared by 0 bases and J by 10 bases, with 15 bases between. The CDR3 consists of 14 residues. The CDR3 spells CASSLTKGAGVAFF. The CDR3 DNA follows: TGTGCCAGCAGCTTAACCAAAGGGGCCGGCGTAGCTTTCTTT.

The chain has TRBV7-8 and TRBJ2-7, with D perhaps TRBD1 (7 bases). This CDR3 region has 14 residues. Germline V lookup: CDR1 SGHVS, CDR2 FQNEAQ. V shed 7 bases and J shed 7 bases, with 20 bases lying between them. The CDR3 is CASMGGKGAGEQYF. In DNA, the CDR3 is TGTGCCAGCATGGGGGGAAAGGGGGCCGGAGAGCAGTACTTC.

J is TRBJ1-1 and V is TRBV5-1; TRBD1 might be the D (5 bases). V lost 4 bases, J lost 6 bases, and 16 bases lay in between. Per the germline V gene, CDR1 is SGHRS and CDR2 is YFSETQ. The CDR3 covers 14 residues. The CDR3 protein is CASSLGLGEPEAFF. CDR3 DNA sequence: TGCGCCAGCAGCCTGGGGTTGGGGGAACCTGAAGCTTTCTTT.

The chain is built from TRBV21-1 and TRBJ2-1; TRBD1, the table's D call, lacks a check against the DNA. TRBV21-1 is designated a pseudogene. The CDR3 totals 16 residues. CDR3 protein: CASSKEAGAIYNEQFF. The CDR3 DNA follows: TGTGCCAGCAGCAAAGAGGCAGGGGCTATATACAATGAGCAGTTCTTC.

The rearrangement joins TRBV5-1 to TRBJ2-3, with 8 nucleotides matching TRBD1. Germline values: CDR1 SGHRS, CDR2 YFSETQ. The CDR3 length is 17 residues. Trimming removed 0 bases from V and 2 bases from J; junction bases left unmatched: 8. The CDR3 DNA reads as TGCGCCAGCAGCTTGGCGGAGAACAGGGGGGTCACAGATACGCAGTATTTT. Encoded protein: CASSLAENRGVTDTQYF.

V usage is TRBV5-1 and J usage is TRBJ2-3, with 8 bases that match TRBD2. J was trimmed by 1 base and V by 4 bases; bases with no gene match: 8. The germline V gene encodes CDR1 SGHRS and CDR2 YFSETQ. This CDR3 contains 16 residues. The CDR3 reads CASSLGGAGGTDTQYF. The CDR3 coding sequence is TGCGCCAGCAGCCTCGGGGGGGCGGGTGGCACAGATACGCAGTATTTT.

This chain uses TRBV19 with TRBJ2-3, with a weak D call TRBD2 (7 bases). V was shortened by 8 bases and J by 7 bases, with 16 bases between the two germline ends. The CDR3 totals 13 residues. Germline lookup yields CDR1 LNHDA and CDR2 SQIVND (reference sequence). For the CDR3, the DNA is TGTGCCAGTTCAAGGGGGAGGGAGTATACGCAGTATTTT. Protein: CASSRGREYTQYF.

This clone was detected only a few times. The V gene is TRBV11-2, the J gene TRBJ2-3; TRBD2 is a possible D gene (6 bases). CDR1 and CDR2 (germline): SGHAT, FQNNGV. This CDR3 has 14 amino acids. V was shortened by 3 bases and J by 1 base, with 8 bases between the two germline ends. CDR3 residues: CASSFSGGTDTQYF. The CDR3 DNA reads as TGTGCCAGCAGCTTTTCGGGGGGCACAGATACGCAGTATTTT. Drawing the rest from reference TRBV11-2 and TRBJ2-3, the complete variable domain is EAGVAQSPRYKIIEKRQSVAFWCNPISGHATLYWYQQILGQGPKLLIQFQNNGVVDDSQLPKDRFSAERLKGVDSTLKIQPAKLEDSAVYLCASSFSGGTDTQYFGPGTRLTVL.

The chain combines TRBV4-2 with TRBJ1-4; possible D gene TRBD1, 5 bases. Germline loops: CDR1 LGHNA, CDR2 YNFKEQ. The CDR3 is made up of 14 amino acids. Trimming took off 3 bases at V and 11 bases at J, with 16 bases between the two ends. The CDR3 is CASSQEPQGGKLFF. Here the CDR3 DNA reads TGTGCCAGCAGCCAGGAACCGCAGGGCGGGAAACTGTTTTTT.

This clone was detected a few times. The chain joins TRBV20-1 to TRBJ2-3; D not certain. The germline V gene has CDR1 DFQATT and CDR2 SNEGSKA (reference sequence). V lost 6 bases and J lost 5, with 9 bases in between. The CDR3 is 11 residues long. The CDR3 protein is CSATIGDTQYF. The CDR3 DNA reads as TGCAGTGCAACTATAGGAGATACGCAGTATTTT.

The chain employs TRBV7-8 and TRBJ1-4, with 8 bases that match TRBD1. The CDR3 has 14 residues. Germline V CDR1 and CDR2: SGHVS, FQNEAQ. After removal of 5 bases from V and 7 bases from J, the junction contained 6 bases not matched to a gene. CDR3 coding DNA: TGTGCCAGCAGCAATGGACAGGGAGGTGAAAAACTGTTTTTT. Amino acid sequence: CASSNGQGGEKLFF.